These 32 T cell receptor beta chains share one sample of origin, sequenced in a study of CD8+ T cells in alopecia areata. After isolation, RNA underwent reverse transcription to generate cDNA as the sequencing template. The method was immunoSEQ multiplex PCR; TCRdb's version includes in-frame clones alone and lacks a portion of them. This sample has 140,000 to 150,000 clones, with nearly 55% found just once. Treatment described: oral pan-JAK inhibitor, 5-10 mg twice daily. This specimen was CD8+ T cells sorted from blood, taken at week 4, from a patient treated with tofacitinib. The receptor set was obtained from a human donor with alopecia areata.

The chain uses TRBV30 and TRBJ1-1, with 8 bases that match TRBD1. The trim removed 4 bases at V and 4 bases at J, leaving 2 bases unmatched. CDR3 size: 12 residues. Per germline, CDR1 GTSNPN and CDR2 SVGIG (reference sequence). Here the CDR3 reads CAWTDRATEAFF. CDR3 nucleotides: TGTGCCTGGACGGACAGGGCCACTGAAGCTTTCTTT.

V usage is TRBV30 and J usage is TRBJ2-1; D gene ambiguous. The ends were cut back, 0 bases at V and 6 bases at J, with 9 bases in the middle. CDR3 length: 13 amino acids. In germline, CDR1 is GTSNPN, CDR2 SVGIG (reference sequence). The CDR3 protein is CAWSVGHLNEQFF. In DNA, the CDR3 is TGTGCCTGGAGTGTAGGGCATCTCAATGAGCAGTTCTTC. The complete variable domain, with remaining parts taken from reference TRBV30 and TRBJ2-1, reads SQTIHQWPATLVQPVGSPLSLECTVEGTSNPNLYWYRQAAGRGLQLLFYSVGIGQISSEVPQNLSASRPQDRQFILSSKKLLLSDSGFYLCAWSVGHLNEQFFGPGTRLTVL.

CDR3 DNA sequence: TGCGCCAGCAGCGTGAGACTAGCGGGGCTTACAGATACGCAGTATTTT. As protein: CASSVRLAGLTDTQYF. The chain links TRBV5-1 to TRBJ2-3; TRBD2 agrees at 11 bases. J gave up 3 bases and V 4 bases, and 7 bases lay outside the gene matches. This CDR3 region has 16 residues. Germline V gives CDR1 SGHRS, CDR2 YFSETQ.

This clone was picked up one time. The chain employs TRBV29-1 and TRBJ2-3; perhaps TRBD2 as D (6 bases). The V end lost 1 base, the J end lost 1 base, and 12 bases lay between the germline ends. The CDR3 runs to 15 residues. Germline V gives CDR1 SQVTM, CDR2 ANQGSEA. The CDR3 region is CSVEVIAGRTDTQYF. The CDR3 nucleotides are TGCAGCGTTGAAGTTATCGCGGGGCGCACAGATACGCAGTATTTT.

This chain links TRBV29-1 with TRBJ2-2; D possibly corresponds to TRBD2 (5 bases). Germline V gene lookup returns CDR1 SQVTM and CDR2 ANQGSEA. The V gene lost 5 bases and the J gene lost 5 bases, with 18 bases spanning the gap. This CDR3 is 15 amino acids long. CDR3 in DNA: TGCAGCGTTATGCGGGCTACGGAAGGGACCGGGGAGCTGTTTTTT. Protein: CSVMRATEGTGELFF.

The rearrangement links TRBV7-3 to TRBJ2-2; tentative D call: TRBD1 (5 bases). CDR1 SGHTA and CDR2 FQGTGA come from the germline V gene. The CDR3 runs to 17 residues. Trimming took 1 base from V and 4 from J, leaving 16 bases between them. CDR3 region: CASSLSGQGKTTGELFF. The DNA for the CDR3 is TGTGCCAGCAGCTTAAGTGGTCAGGGAAAGACCACCGGGGAGCTGTTTTTT.

This clone is a singleton in its sample. The CDR3 coding sequence is TGCGCCAGCAGCCCCTTCAATGAGCAGTTCTTC. It yields the protein CASSPFNEQFF. The chain carries TRBV4-1 and TRBJ2-1; D is ambiguous. Germline assignment: CDR1 MGHRA and CDR2 YSYEKL. Trimming shortened V by 4 bases and J by 6 bases, and 4 bases separated the two germline ends. This CDR3 contains 11 residues.

This clone appeared once. The V call is TRBV5-1, the J call TRBJ2-7, with D possibly TRBD1 on 6 matching bases. Trimming pared 2 bases from V and 2 bases from J, leaving 14 bases between. Looked up from germline, CDR1 is SGHRS and CDR2 is YFSETQ. The CDR3 spans 15 residues. The CDR3 here is CASSFGVTGTYEQYF. The CDR3 DNA follows: TGCGCCAGCAGCTTTGGTGTTACAGGGACCTACGAGCAGTACTTC.

The chain combines TRBV15 with TRBJ1-5; D unresolved. The germline V gene encodes CDR1 LNHNV and CDR2 YYDKDF (reference sequence). V dropped 6 bases and J dropped 4 bases, with 13 bases sitting between them. CDR3 size: 14 residues. CDR3 sequence: CATRMRNGNQPQHF. The CDR3 nucleotides read TGTGCCACCAGAATGAGGAACGGGAATCAGCCCCAGCATTTT. The full variable domain, completed using reference TRBV15 and TRBJ1-5, is DAMVIQNPRYQVTQFGKPVTLSCSQTLNHNVMYWYQQKSSQAPKLLFHYYDKDFNNEADTPDNFQSRRPNTSFCFLDIRSPGLGDTAMYLCATRMRNGNQPQHFGDGTRLSIL.

Sample share makes this clone medium-sized. V is TRBV30 and J is TRBJ1-2; 9 bases are shared with TRBD1. There are 11 residues in the CDR3. Germline CDR1 GTSNPN, CDR2 SVGIG (reference sequence). CDR3 sequence (DNA): TGTGCAATGATCGACAGGGGGTTCAGCACCTTC. Encoded protein: CAMIDRGFSTF.

The rearrangement links TRBV27 to TRBJ1-1; D is perhaps TRBD1 (5 bases). The CDR3 sequence is 14 residues long. The V gene lost 0 bases and the J gene lost 5 bases, with 10 bases spanning the gap. From germline, CDR1 is MNHEY and CDR2 SMNVEV (reference sequence). The CDR3 DNA is TGTGCCAGCAGTTTATCGACGGGGGTTACTGAAGCTTTCTTT. Its translation: CASSLSTGVTEAFF.

This clone was seen a handful of times. CDR3 coding DNA: TGCGCCAGCAGCTTGGCCGGACAGGTCTGGGACAATTCACCCCTCCACTTT. Translated, it gives CASSLAGQVWDNSPLHF. V is TRBV5-1 and J is TRBJ1-6; 7 nucleotides align to TRBD1. This CDR3 contains 17 residues. J was trimmed by 7 bases and V by 0 bases; bases with no gene match: 10. CDR1 SGHRS and CDR2 YFSETQ come from the germline V gene.

The gene calls are TRBV4-1 and TRBJ2-7; D unclear. CDR3 length: 15 amino acids. CDR1 MGHRA and CDR2 YSYEKL come from the germline V gene. The V end lost 0 bases, the J end lost 5 bases, and 14 bases lay between the germline ends. The CDR3, as DNA: TGCGCCAGCAGCCAAGATAGGCAGACCCCTGACGAGCAGTACTTC. Protein: CASSQDRQTPDEQYF.

This clone has more than one count but fewer than ten. A junction boundary mismatches the germline segment, possibly from a read error. V and J are TRBV29-1 and TRBJ1-2, with TRBD1 identical over 9 bases. This CDR3 has 13 residues. The germline V gene encodes CDR1 SQVTM and CDR2 ANQGSEA. DNA of the CDR3: TGCAGCGTTGAAGAAGAGGGAACAGGGGGCGTAAAGTTC. Translating it yields CSVEEEGTGGVKF. Drawing the rest from reference TRBV29-1 and TRBJ1-2, the complete variable domain is SAVISQKPSRDICQRGTSLTIQCQVDSQVTMMFWYRQQPGQSLTLIATANQGSEATYESGFVIDKFPISRPNLTFSTLTVSNMSPEDSSIYLCSVEEEGTGGVKFGSGTRLTVV.

The J gene is TRBJ1-5, the V gene TRBV6-5; D perhaps matches TRBD1 (5 bases). The V end was cut by 8 bases, the J end by 9 bases, with 11 bases between. The CDR3 runs to 11 residues. Germline V gene lookup returns CDR1 MNHEY and CDR2 SVGAGI. In DNA form, the CDR3 reads TGTGCCAGCGGAGGGGTTTGGCCCCAGCATTTT. It translates to CASGGVWPQHF.

V gene TRBV5-1 combines with J gene TRBJ1-1; D is undetermined. Germline V gene lookup returns CDR1 SGHRS and CDR2 YFSETQ. The CDR3 consists of 13 residues. Trimming took 5 bases from V and 1 from J, leaving 9 bases between them. In DNA form, the CDR3 reads TGCGCCAGCAGATCGGAGGGGAACACTGAAGCTTTCTTT. Translated, it gives CASRSEGNTEAFF.

At least ten counts were recorded for this clone. The chain couples TRBV10-3 to TRBJ2-1; D perhaps matches TRBD2 (6 bases). Trimming shortened V by 10 bases and J by 5 bases, and 18 bases separated the two germline ends. In germline, CDR1 is ENHRY, CDR2 SYGVKD. The CDR3 is made up of 14 amino acids. CDR3 protein: CATESGLENNEQFF. The CDR3 coding sequence is TGTGCCACCGAATCGGGACTGGAGAACAATGAGCAGTTCTTC.

The CDR3 here is CATSTPGGGQPQHF. The CDR3 DNA follows: TGTGCCACCAGCACCCCCGGGGGAGGTCAGCCCCAGCATTTT. The V and J genes are TRBV15 and TRBJ1-5, with D tentatively TRBD1 (5 bases). This CDR3 is 14 amino acids long. Trimming removed 4 bases at V and 6 bases at J, with 13 bases between. From germline, CDR1 is LNHNV and CDR2 YYDKDF (reference sequence).

The genes are TRBV15 and TRBJ1-1; the D is unclear. The CDR3 totals 16 residues. CDR1 LNHNV and CDR2 YYDKDF come from the germline V gene (reference sequence). Trimming removed 1 base at V and 3 bases at J, with 15 bases between. The CDR3 loop reads CATSRVGREGDTEAFF. CDR3 in DNA: TGTGCCACCAGCAGAGTCGGCCGGGAGGGAGACACTGAAGCTTTCTTT.

This sequence joins TRBV5-1 and TRBJ1-3, with no clear D. The CDR3 consists of 15 residues. V was trimmed by 0 bases and J by 0 bases, leaving 7 bases between them. In germline, CDR1 is SGHRS, CDR2 YFSETQ. This chain's CDR3 is CASSLEGRSGNTIYF. In DNA form, the CDR3 reads TGCGCCAGCAGCTTGGAAGGGCGCTCTGGAAACACCATATATTTT.

The CDR3 region is CASSLDLGGTEAFF. The CDR3 DNA sequence: TGCGCCAGCAGCTTGGACCTGGGAGGGACTGAAGCTTTCTTT. The chain carries TRBV5-1 and TRBJ1-1; D gene uncertain. Germline lookup yields CDR1 SGHRS and CDR2 YFSETQ. CDR3 length: 14 residues. The V end lost 0 bases, the J end lost 5 bases, and 11 bases lay between the germline ends. The entire variable domain, with the rest obtained from reference TRBV5-1 and TRBJ1-1, is as follows: KAGVTQTPRYLIKTRGQQVTLSCSPISGHRSVSWYQQTPGQGLQFLFEYFSETQRNKGNFPGRFSGRQFSNSRSEMNVSTLELGDSALYLCASSLDLGGTEAFFGQGTRLTVV.

The chain is built from TRBV27 and TRBJ2-7; weak D call: TRBD2 (5 bases). V was clipped by 5 bases and J by 0 bases, with 5 bases between them. Germline V gene data show CDR1 as MNHEY and CDR2 as SMNVEV (reference sequence). This CDR3 spans 12 amino acids. This CDR3 reads CASSGSSYEQYF. For the CDR3, the DNA is TGTGCCAGCAGTGGGAGCTCCTACGAGCAGTACTTC.

This clone was counted a few times. The rearrangement joins TRBV29-1 to TRBJ1-1; 7 nucleotides agree with TRBD1. Germline CDR1 reads SQVTM; CDR2 reads ANQGSEA. After removal of 1 base from V and 0 bases from J, the junction contained 2 bases not matched to a gene. The CDR3 totals 14 residues. CDR3 bases: TGCAGCGTTGAAGGGGGACAGTTGAACACTGAAGCTTTCTTT. Translation: CSVEGGQLNTEAFF.

The chain links TRBV7-9 to TRBJ2-7; D may match TRBD1 or TRBD2 (5 bases each). The CDR3 has 13 residues. CDR1 is SEHNR and CDR2 is FQNEAQ in the germline V gene (reference sequence). Trimming shortened V by 4 bases and J by 7 bases, and 14 bases separated the two germline ends. CDR3 residues: CASSSKAEGEQYF. Here the CDR3 DNA reads TGTGCCAGCAGCTCGAAAGCAGAGGGGGAGCAGTACTTC.

The chain employs TRBV7-9 and TRBJ1-1, with a weak D call TRBD1 (6 bases). Between the trimmed V and J ends, which lost 3 bases and 2 bases, there was a span of 10 bases. Germline assignment: CDR1 SEHNR and CDR2 FQNEAQ (reference sequence). There are 14 residues in the CDR3. DNA for the CDR3: TGTGCCAGCAGCTTTGGCAGGGGAAACACTGAAGCTTTCTTT. This encodes CASSFGRGNTEAFF.

This chain links TRBV29-1 with TRBJ2-1, with 10 bases identical to TRBD1. The V gene end was trimmed by 3 bases and the J gene end by 8 bases; junction bases not matched to a gene: 4. The CDR3 consists of 13 residues. CDR1 and CDR2 (germline): SQVTM, ANQGSEA. Here the CDR3 reads CSVEDRGKDEQFF. The DNA of the CDR3 is TGCAGCGTTGAGGACAGGGGGAAGGATGAGCAGTTCTTC.

This clone was seen only once. The chain combines TRBV7-9 with TRBJ2-2; 8 bases are a match to TRBD2. This CDR3 is 16 amino acids long. Trimming removed 4 bases from V and 3 bases from J; junction bases left unmatched: 7. Germline assignment: CDR1 SEHNR and CDR2 FQNEAQ (reference sequence). The DNA of the CDR3 is TGTGCCAGCAGCTCAGGAAGCGGGGGTGACACCGGGGAGCTGTTTTTT. This sequence encodes CASSSGSGGDTGELFF.

This chain connects TRBV9 to TRBJ2-1; no clear D gene. V was cut by 4 bases and J by 6 bases, with 14 bases left in between. Germline values: CDR1 SGDLS, CDR2 YYNGEE. CDR3 size: 14 residues. The chain's CDR3 is CASSPRWGPNEQFF. The CDR3 DNA reads TGTGCCAGCAGCCCCCGTTGGGGTCCCAATGAGCAGTTCTTC.

This clone was seen more than once but under ten times. This chain links TRBV19 with TRBJ1-6; 8 nucleotides agree with TRBD1. The trim removed 0 bases at V and 7 bases at J, leaving 8 bases unmatched. The CDR3 contains 17 residues. Germline V gives CDR1 LNHDA, CDR2 SQIVND (reference sequence). The CDR3 region is CASSIEGPGQGNSPLHF. The CDR3 DNA sequence: TGTGCCAGTAGTATAGAGGGACCTGGACAGGGAAATTCACCCCTCCACTTT.

This chain links TRBV30 with TRBJ2-7, with 7 bases aligning to TRBD1. This CDR3 contains 13 residues. Germline V gene lookup returns CDR1 GTSNPN and CDR2 SVGIG (reference sequence). V shed 4 bases, J shed 6 bases, and the junction held 9 bases outside the gene matches. CDR3 in DNA: TGTGCCTGGACCCCGACAGGGAAGGGCGAGCAGTACTTC. This gives the protein CAWTPTGKGEQYF.

Concerning this clone: Within the sample, other DNA sequences also encode this same CDR3. The V gene is TRBV27, the J gene TRBJ2-5; D unresolved. CDR3 length equals 11 residues. The ends were cut back, 3 bases at V and 4 bases at J, with 3 bases in the middle. The germline CDR1 and CDR2 sequences are MNHEY and SMNVEV (reference sequence). This CDR3 is CASSFRETQYF. The CDR3 DNA sequence: TGTGCCAGCAGTTTTCGAGAGACCCAGTACTTC.

The table lists this clone with a count of one. The chain employs TRBV7-9 and TRBJ2-3, with TRBD1 identical over 9 bases. V was pared by 5 bases and J by 4 bases, with 7 bases of the junction left unmatched. The CDR3 length is 15 residues. CDR1 and CDR2 from the germline V gene are SEHNR and FQNEAQ (reference sequence). This CDR3 is CASSLRDRVPDTQYF. CDR3 nucleotide sequence: TGTGCCAGCAGCCTCCGGGACAGGGTACCAGATACGCAGTATTTT.